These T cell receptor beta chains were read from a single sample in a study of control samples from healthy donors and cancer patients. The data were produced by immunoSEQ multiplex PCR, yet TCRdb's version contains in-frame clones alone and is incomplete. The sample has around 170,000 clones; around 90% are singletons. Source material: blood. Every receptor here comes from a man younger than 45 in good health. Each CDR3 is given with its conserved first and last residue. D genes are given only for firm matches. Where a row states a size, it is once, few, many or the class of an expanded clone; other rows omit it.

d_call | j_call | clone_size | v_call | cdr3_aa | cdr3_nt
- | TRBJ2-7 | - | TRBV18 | CASSPFQENYEQYF | TGTGCCAGCTCACCGTTTCAGGAGAACTACGAGCAGTACTTC
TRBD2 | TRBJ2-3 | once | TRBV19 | CASSSPGHPGLAGPTDTQYF | TGTGCCAGTAGTAGCCCGGGACACCCGGGACTAGCGGGCCCCACAGATACGCAGTATTTT
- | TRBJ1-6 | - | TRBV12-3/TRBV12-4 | CASSLGPASPLHF | TGTGCCAGCAGTTTAGGTCCGGCGTCGCCCCTCCACTTT
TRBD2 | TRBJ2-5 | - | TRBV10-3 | CAIRQGLAGQETQYF | TGTGCCATCAGGCAGGGTCTAGCGGGACAAGAGACCCAGTACTTC
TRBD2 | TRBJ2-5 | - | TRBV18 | CASSPLAGGYQETQYF | TGTGCCAGCTCACCGTTAGCGGGAGGGTACCAAGAGACCCAGTACTTC
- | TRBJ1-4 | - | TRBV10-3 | CASSRVPTNEKLFF | TGTGCCAGTAGCAGGGTCCCGACTAATGAAAAACTGTTTTTT
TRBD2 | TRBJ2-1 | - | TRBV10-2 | CASSEYTGLAGGKQFF | TGCGCCAGCAGTGAGTACACCGGACTAGCGGGGGGGAAGCAGTTCTTC
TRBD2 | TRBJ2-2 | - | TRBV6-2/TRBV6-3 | CASSHPGLAGNTGELFF | TGTGCCAGCAGTCACCCCGGACTAGCGGGGAACACCGGGGAGCTGTTTTTT
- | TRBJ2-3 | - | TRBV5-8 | CASSPGDETSTDTQYF | TGTGCCAGCAGCCCGGGGGACGAAACTAGCACAGATACGCAGTATTTT
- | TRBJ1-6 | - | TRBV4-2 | CASSQESGRRNSPLHF | TGTGCCAGCAGCCAAGAGTCGGGGCGCAGGAATTCACCCCTCCACTTT
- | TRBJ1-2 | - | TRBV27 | CASSAQRGSNYGYTF | TGTGCCAGCAGTGCGCAGCGGGGTAGCAACTATGGCTACACCTTC
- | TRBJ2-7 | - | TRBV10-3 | CAVGRDSHEQYF | TGTGCCGTAGGACGGGACTCCCACGAGCAGTACTTC
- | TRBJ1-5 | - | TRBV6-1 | CASSEAISPEPQHF | TGTGCCAGCAGTGAAGCGATAAGTCCGGAGCCCCAGCATTTT
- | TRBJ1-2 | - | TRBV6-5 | CATKSPDGNYGYTF | TGTGCCACCAAAAGCCCGGACGGTAACTATGGCTACACCTTC
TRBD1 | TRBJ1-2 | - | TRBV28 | CASSLSGTGTTYGYTF | TGTGCCAGCAGTTTATCGGGGACAGGAACCACTTATGGCTACACCTTC
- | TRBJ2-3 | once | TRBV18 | CASSPFRDQGTDTQYF | TGTGCCAGCTCACCATTCCGGGATCAAGGCACAGATACGCAGTATTTT
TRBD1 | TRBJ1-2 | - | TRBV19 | CASRQGARGYTF | TGTGCCAGTAGGCAGGGGGCGCGTGGCTACACCTTC
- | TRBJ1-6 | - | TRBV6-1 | CASSEARQRNSPLHF | TGTGCCAGCAGTGAAGCGAGACAGAGGAATTCACCCCTCCACTTT
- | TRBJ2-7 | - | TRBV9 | CASSVDNKAYEQYF | TGTGCCAGCAGCGTAGATAACAAGGCCTACGAGCAGTACTTC
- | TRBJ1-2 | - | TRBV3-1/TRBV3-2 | CASSSLRGNYGYTF | TGTGCCAGCAGCTCTCTGAGGGGGAACTATGGCTACACCTTC
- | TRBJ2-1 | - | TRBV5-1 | CASSFSRLGSYNEQFF | TGCGCCAGCAGCTTTTCGAGGTTGGGCTCCTACAATGAGCAGTTCTTC
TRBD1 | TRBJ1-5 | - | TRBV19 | CATGTGGDQPQHF | TGTGCCACCGGGACAGGGGGGGATCAGCCCCAGCATTTT
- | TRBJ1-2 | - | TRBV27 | CASRPTGLANYGYTF | TGTGCCAGCAGGCCTACAGGGTTAGCTAACTATGGCTACACCTTC
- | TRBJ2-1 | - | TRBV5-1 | CASSLYRGEWGNEQFF | TGCGCCAGCAGCTTGTATCGCGGGGAATGGGGCAATGAGCAGTTCTTC
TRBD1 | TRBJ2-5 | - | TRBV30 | CAWSVRRGKSETQYF | TGTGCCTGGAGTGTTCGCAGGGGGAAGTCGGAGACCCAGTACTTC
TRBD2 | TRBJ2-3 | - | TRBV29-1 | CSVARTSGDTSTDTQYF | TGCAGCGTTGCGCGAACTAGCGGAGATACTAGCACAGATACGCAGTATTTT
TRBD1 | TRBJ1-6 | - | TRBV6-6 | CASSYGQAYNSPLHF | TGTGCCAGCAGTTACGGACAGGCTTATAATTCACCCCTCCACTTT
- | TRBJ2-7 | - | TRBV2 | CASSLEGAEQYF | TGTGCCAGCAGCCTGGAAGGGGCCGAGCAGTACTTC
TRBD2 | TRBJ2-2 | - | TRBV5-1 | CASSAGGNTGELFF | TGCGCCAGCAGCGCGGGGGGGAACACCGGGGAGCTGTTTTTT
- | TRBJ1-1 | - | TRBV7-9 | CASSLGGAGKDTEAFF | TGTGCCAGCAGCTTGGGAGGGGCGGGGAAGGACACTGAAGCTTTCTTT
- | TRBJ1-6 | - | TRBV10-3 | CAISESMDKSSYNSPLHF | TGTGCCATCAGTGAGTCTATGGACAAGAGCTCCTATAATTCACCCCTCCACTTT
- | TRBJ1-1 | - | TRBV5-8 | CASSERFYTEAFF | TGTGCCAGCAGCGAGAGATTCTACACTGAAGCTTTCTTT
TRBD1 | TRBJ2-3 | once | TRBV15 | CATSRGDRGRADTQYF | TGTGCCACCAGCAGAGGGGACAGGGGGCGGGCAGATACGCAGTATTTT
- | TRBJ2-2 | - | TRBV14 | CASSRGTNTGELFF | TGTGCCAGCAGCCGCGGGACGAACACCGGGGAGCTGTTTTTT
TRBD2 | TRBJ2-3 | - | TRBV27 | CASSTRLAGVTDTQYF | TGTGCCAGCAGTACCAGACTAGCGGGGGTCACAGATACGCAGTATTTT
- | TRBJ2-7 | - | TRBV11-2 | CASSLRTSPPIYEQYF | TGTGCCAGCAGCTTACGAACGTCCCCCCCCATATACGAGCAGTACTTC
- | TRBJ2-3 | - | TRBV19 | CASSIESRATDTQYF | TGTGCCAGTAGTATAGAGTCCAGGGCGACAGATACGCAGTATTTT
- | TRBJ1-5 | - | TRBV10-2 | CASSERHQPQHF | TGCGCCAGCAGTGAACGGCATCAGCCCCAGCATTTT
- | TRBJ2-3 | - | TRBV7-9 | CASSPQGLSTDTQYF | TGTGCCAGCAGCCCGCAGGGACTTTCCACAGATACGCAGTATTTT
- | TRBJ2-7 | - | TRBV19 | CASRWGASGSYEQYF | TGTGCCAGTCGATGGGGGGCTAGCGGCTCCTACGAGCAGTACTTC
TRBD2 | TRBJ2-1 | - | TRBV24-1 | CATSETDGRASEQFF | TGTGCCACCAGTGAAACGGACGGGAGGGCCAGTGAGCAGTTCTTC
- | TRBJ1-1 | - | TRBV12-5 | CASGLRENTEAFF | TGTGCTAGTGGCCTGCGGGAGAACACTGAAGCTTTCTTT
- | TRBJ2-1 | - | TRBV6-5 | CASSYSLQGRNEQFF | TGTGCCAGCAGTTACTCGCTCCAGGGGAGGAATGAGCAGTTCTTC
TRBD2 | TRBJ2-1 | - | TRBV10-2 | CASSSSGGVYEQFF | TGCGCCAGCAGTTCCAGCGGGGGGGTATATGAGCAGTTCTTC
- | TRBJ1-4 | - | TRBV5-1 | CASSFTGRATNEKLFF | TGCGCCAGCAGCTTCACGGGCCGTGCAACTAATGAAAAACTGTTTTTT
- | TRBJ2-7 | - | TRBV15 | CATSRDVEGSYEQYF | TGTGCCACCAGCAGAGATGTGGAGGGGTCCTACGAGCAGTACTTC
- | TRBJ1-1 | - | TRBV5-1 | CASKNPRENTEAFF | TGCGCCAGCAAGAACCCGAGGGAAAACACTGAAGCTTTCTTT
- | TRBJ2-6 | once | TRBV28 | CASISASGANVLTF | TGTGCCAGCATTTCTGCCTCTGGGGCCAACGTCCTGACTTTC
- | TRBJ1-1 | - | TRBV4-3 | CASSAKVVGGLNTEAFF | TGCGCCAGCAGCGCAAAAGTGGTGGGAGGCCTGAACACTGAAGCTTTCTTT
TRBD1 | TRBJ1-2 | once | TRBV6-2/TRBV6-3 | CASSYGQDGYGYTF | TGTGCCAGCAGTTACGGACAGGACGGCTATGGCTACACCTTC
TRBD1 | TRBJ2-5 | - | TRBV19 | CASSVGQGGQWETQYF | TGTGCCAGTAGTGTGGGACAGGGAGGACAATGGGAGACCCAGTACTTC
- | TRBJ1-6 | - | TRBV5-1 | CASSFGEGKKSSPLHF | TGCGCCAGCAGCTTTGGCGAGGGGAAAAAGAGTTCACCCCTCCACTTT
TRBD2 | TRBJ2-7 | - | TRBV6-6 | CASSYPRAGGPGEQYF | TGTGCCAGCAGTTACCCCCGCGCGGGGGGGCCGGGCGAGCAGTACTTC
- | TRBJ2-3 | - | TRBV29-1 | CSVEPPGDTQYF | TGCAGCGTTGAGCCCCCGGGGGATACGCAGTATTTT